This entry lists 17 T cell receptor beta chains sequenced from one sample in a study of T cell repertoires in cytomegalovirus infection. TCRdb re-derived calls from the reads in MiXCR, one entry per CDR3 protein. The profile shows around 330,000 distinct CDR3 sequences, 15% to 20% of them singletons. Input material: PBMCs. These TCRs come from a human donor in good health (CMV status not recorded). Some clones in this sample may be carry-over from other donors' samples.

This clonotype was detected ten times or more. The V gene is TRBV7-2, the J gene TRBJ2-3, with unresolved D. CDR1 SGHTA and CDR2 FQGNSA come from the germline V gene. The CDR3 consists of 16 residues. V lost 6 bases to trimming and J lost 0 bases, with 16 bases between them. The CDR3 sequence: CASSFHLVGSTDTQYF. The CDR3 DNA sequence: TGTGCCAGCAGTTTCCATTTGGTTGGGAGCACAGATACGCAGTATTTT.

V is TRBV20-1 and J is TRBJ2-3; 8 nucleotides agree with TRBD2. This CDR3 spans 14 amino acids. V was clipped by 5 bases and J by 4 bases; unmatched bases: 8. Germline CDR1 is DFQATT and CDR2 is SNEGSKA (reference sequence). CDR3 DNA: TGCAGTGCTGGAAATACGGGGGGGCCAGATACGCAGTATTTT. Its translation is CSAGNTGGPDTQYF.

About this clonotype: A junction end diverges from the germline sequence, so it may reflect a read error. This chain uses TRBV7-7 with TRBJ2-6; 8 bases align to TRBD1. CDR1 and CDR2 from the germline V gene are SSHAT and FNYEAQ (reference sequence). The CDR3 has 19 residues. In DNA, the CDR3 is TGTGCTAGCAGCTCCTATAGCGCCACAGGGGGTCCTGGGGCCAACGTCCTGACTTTC. This translates into CASSSYSATGGPGANVLTF.

The CDR3 loop reads CASSQAWGSGQETQYF. CDR3 sequence (DNA): TGTGCCAGCAGCCAAGCGTGGGGGAGCGGACAAGAGACCCAGTACTTC. V is TRBV4-2 and J is TRBJ2-5, with D possibly being TRBD1 or TRBD2 (5 bases each). CDR1 is LGHNA and CDR2 is YNFKEQ in the germline V gene. Trimming stripped 1 base from V and 2 bases from J, with 14 bases between. The CDR3 has 16 residues.

The sample holds many counts of this clonotype. The chain carries TRBV7-9 and TRBJ2-5; 13 nucleotides agree with TRBD2. Looked up from germline, CDR1 is SEHNR and CDR2 is FQNEAQ (reference sequence). This CDR3 region has 18 residues. V shed 3 bases and J 2 bases; nucleotides not matched to a gene: 9. In DNA form, the CDR3 reads TGTGCCAGCAGCTTGCGGACTAGCGGGGGAGGATCGCAAGAGACCCAGTACTTC. Its translation is CASSLRTSGGGSQETQYF. Variable domain in full (rest from reference TRBV7-9 and TRBJ2-5): DTGVSQNPRHKITKRGQNVTFRCDPISEHNRLYWYRQTLGQGPEFLTYFQNEAQLEKSRLLSDRFSAERPKGSFSTLEIQRTEQGDSAMYLCASSLRTSGGGSQETQYFGPGTRLLVL.

This clonotype was seen a handful of times. The chain combines TRBV11-2 with TRBJ2-1, with TRBD1 matching over 11 bases. The V gene end was trimmed by 4 bases and the J gene end by 4 bases; junction bases not matched to a gene: 3. This CDR3 is built from 15 residues. CDR1 SGHAT and CDR2 FQNNGV come from the germline V gene. CDR3 loop: CASSWDRGAYNEQFF. CDR3 nucleotides: TGTGCCAGCAGCTGGGACAGGGGGGCGTACAATGAGCAGTTCTTC.

In this sample, this clonotype turned up a few times. V usage is TRBV28 and J usage is TRBJ2-4; 7 nucleotides agree with TRBD1. This CDR3 spans 16 amino acids. Germline V gives CDR1 MDHEN, CDR2 SYDVKM. The V and J ends lost 6 bases and 3 bases, in that order; junction bases with no gene match: 11. The CDR3 nucleotides read TGTGCCAGCAGCACAGGGACAGCTAATTACAAAAACATTCAGTACTTC. Translation: CASSTGTANYKNIQYF.

This clonotype came up many times. This chain connects TRBV6-1 to TRBJ2-7, with a weak D call TRBD2 (5 bases). This CDR3 region has 14 residues. V dropped 5 bases and J dropped 0 bases, with 11 bases sitting between them. CDR1 and CDR2 from the germline V gene are MNHNS and SASEGT. The CDR3 nucleotides are TGTGCCAGCAGTCGGACTGTAAGCTCCTACGAGCAGTACTTC. The encoded protein is CASSRTVSSYEQYF.

The V and J genes are TRBV10-3 and TRBJ2-3; TRBD2 matches 10 bases. Germline V gene lookup returns CDR1 ENHRY and CDR2 SYGVKD. Trimming removed 6 bases from V and 3 bases from J; junction bases left unmatched: 3. This CDR3 is 14 amino acids long. This CDR3 reads CAIRSGGATDTQYF. CDR3 DNA: TGTGCCATCAGAAGCGGGGGGGCAACAGATACGCAGTATTTT.

This clonotype showed up many times. The V gene is TRBV7-2, the J gene TRBJ1-1; no definite D call. Deletions cut 5 bases from V and 0 bases from J, with 7 bases between. From germline, CDR1 is SGHTA and CDR2 FQGNSA. The CDR3 runs 13 residues. CDR3 nucleotide sequence: TGTGCCAGCAGCACCGGGATGAACACTGAAGCTTTCTTT. Translation: CASSTGMNTEAFF.

CDR3 protein: CASSPGSSRAQETQYF. In nucleotides, the CDR3 is TGTGCCAGCAGCCCCGGTTCCTCGCGGGCCCAAGAGACCCAGTACTTC. The rearrangement uses TRBV7-9 and TRBJ2-5, with D possibly being TRBD2 (5 bases). This CDR3 contains 16 residues. The V end lost 5 bases, the J end lost 1 base, and 17 bases lay between the germline ends. Germline-derived CDR1 and CDR2 are SEHNR and FQNEAQ (reference sequence).

This clonotype was picked up a small number of times. The chain uses TRBV28 and TRBJ1-2; 7 nucleotides match TRBD1. With V trimmed by 10 bases and J by 8 bases, 4 bases remained unmatched. The CDR3 length is 10 residues. Germline CDR1 and CDR2: MDHEN and SYDVKM. In DNA form, the CDR3 reads TGTGCCACCGGACAGGACGGCTACACCTTC. Amino acids: CATGQDGYTF.

This clonotype came up many times. This chain connects TRBV12-3 or TRBV12-4 to TRBJ1-4; D is perhaps TRBD1 (5 bases). The length of the CDR3 is 13 residues. Trimming pared 6 bases from V and 2 bases from J, leaving 7 bases between. The CDR3 DNA reads TGTGCCAGCAGGAGGGGTACTAATGAAAAACTGTTTTTT. Encoded protein: CASRRGTNEKLFF.

CDR3 nucleotides: TGTGCCAGCAGTAACTGGGGGCTCGGGAACGGGGAGCTGTTTTTT. It specifies CASSNWGLGNGELFF. This chain uses TRBV27 with TRBJ2-2, with a weak D call TRBD1 (6 bases). Trimming stripped 5 bases from V and 7 bases from J, with 17 bases between. CDR3 length: 15 amino acids. CDR1 MNHEY and CDR2 SMNVEV come from the germline V gene (reference sequence).

This clonotype occurred many times. The rearrangement links TRBV7-2 to TRBJ2-1; D not certain. V was pared by 7 bases and J by 8 bases, with 12 bases between. Germline assignment: CDR1 SGHTA and CDR2 FQGNSA. The CDR3 runs 12 residues. The CDR3 DNA sequence: TGTGCCAGCAACGTAAACGAAGATGAGCAGTTCTTC. Translation: CASNVNEDEQFF.

This clonotype was detected many times. The rearrangement joins TRBV7-2 to TRBJ1-1; no firm D call. Germline V gene lookup returns CDR1 SGHTA and CDR2 FQGNSA. V was shortened by 5 bases and J by 8 bases, with 18 bases between the two germline ends. The length of the CDR3 is 14 residues. The CDR3 loop reads CASSSDIVRREAFF. The CDR3 bases are TGTGCCAGCAGCAGCGATATTGTCCGCCGGGAAGCTTTCTTT.

This clonotype was observed a handful of times. The rearrangement uses TRBV20-1 and TRBJ1-5; a possible D gene is TRBD1 (5 bases). From germline, CDR1 is DFQATT and CDR2 SNEGSKA (reference sequence). This CDR3 is 18 amino acids long. V was trimmed by 5 bases and J by 0 bases, leaving 23 bases between them. The CDR3 DNA sequence: TGCAGTGCTGGCACTATGGGGGGTCCCTTATATAGCAATCAGCCCCAGCATTTT. This codes for CSAGTMGGPLYSNQPQHF.